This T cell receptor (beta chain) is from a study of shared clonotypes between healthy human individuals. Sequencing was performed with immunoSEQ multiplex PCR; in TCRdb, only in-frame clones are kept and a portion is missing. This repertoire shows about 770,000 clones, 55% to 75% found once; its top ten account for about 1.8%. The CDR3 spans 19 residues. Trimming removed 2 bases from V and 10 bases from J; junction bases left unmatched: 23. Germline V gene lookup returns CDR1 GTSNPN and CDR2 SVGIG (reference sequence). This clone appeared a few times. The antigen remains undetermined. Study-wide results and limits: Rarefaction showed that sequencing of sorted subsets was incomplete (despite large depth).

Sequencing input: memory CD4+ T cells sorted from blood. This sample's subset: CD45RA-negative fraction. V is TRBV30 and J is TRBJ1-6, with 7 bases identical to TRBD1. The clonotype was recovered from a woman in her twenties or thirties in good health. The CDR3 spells CAWSIRYRGPGRRGSPLHF. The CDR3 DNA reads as TGTGCCTGGAGTATACGATACAGGGGACCCGGCCGGAGGGGGTCACCCCTCCACTTT.